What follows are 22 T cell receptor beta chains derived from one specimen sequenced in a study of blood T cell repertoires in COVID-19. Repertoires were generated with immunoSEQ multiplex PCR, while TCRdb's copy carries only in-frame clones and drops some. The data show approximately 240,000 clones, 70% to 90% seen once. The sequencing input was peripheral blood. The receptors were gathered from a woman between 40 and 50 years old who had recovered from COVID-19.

In nucleotides, the CDR3 is TGTGCCAGCAGGACTAGCGGGATCTCAGATACGCAGTATTTT. It yields the protein CASRTSGISDTQYF. The V and J genes are TRBV11-3 and TRBJ2-3; 11 bases are a match to TRBD2. Germline V lookup: CDR1 SGHNT, CDR2 YENEEA. The V and J ends lost 6 bases and 4 bases, in that order; junction bases with no gene match: 3. The CDR3 loop spans 14 amino acids.

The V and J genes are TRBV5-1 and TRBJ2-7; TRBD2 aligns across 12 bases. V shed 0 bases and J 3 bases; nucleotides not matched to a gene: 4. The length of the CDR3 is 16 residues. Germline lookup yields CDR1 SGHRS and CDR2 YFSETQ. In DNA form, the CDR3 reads TGCGCCAGCAGCTTGGAGACTAGCGGGGGCCTCTACGAGCAGTACTTC. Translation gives CASSLETSGGLYEQYF.

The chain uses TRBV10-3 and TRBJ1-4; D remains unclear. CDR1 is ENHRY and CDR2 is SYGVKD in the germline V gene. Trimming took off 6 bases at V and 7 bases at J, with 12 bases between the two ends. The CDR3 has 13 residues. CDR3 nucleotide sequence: TGTGCCATCAGCGAGGCCCGGGGTGAAAAACTGTTTTTT. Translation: CAISEARGEKLFF.

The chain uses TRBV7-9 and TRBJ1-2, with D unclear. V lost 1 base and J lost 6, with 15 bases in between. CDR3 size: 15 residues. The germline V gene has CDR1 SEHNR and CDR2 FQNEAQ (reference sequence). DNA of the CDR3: TGTGCCAGCAGCTTAGAACACGGCCTAGACGATGGCTACACCTTC. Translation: CASSLEHGLDDGYTF.

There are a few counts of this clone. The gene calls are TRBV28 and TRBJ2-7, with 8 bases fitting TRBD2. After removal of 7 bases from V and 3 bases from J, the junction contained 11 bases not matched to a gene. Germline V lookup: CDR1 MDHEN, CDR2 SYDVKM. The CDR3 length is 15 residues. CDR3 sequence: CASTGGGPTYYEQYF. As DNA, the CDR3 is TGTGCCAGCACCGGCGGGGGGCCGACGTACTACGAGCAGTACTTC.

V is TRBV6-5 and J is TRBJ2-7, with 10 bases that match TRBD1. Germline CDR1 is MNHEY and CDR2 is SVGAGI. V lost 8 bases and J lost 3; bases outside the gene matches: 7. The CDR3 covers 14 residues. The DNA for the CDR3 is TGTGCCAGCCAGGGGACAGGGGACTTCTACGAGCAGTACTTC. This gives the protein CASQGTGDFYEQYF.

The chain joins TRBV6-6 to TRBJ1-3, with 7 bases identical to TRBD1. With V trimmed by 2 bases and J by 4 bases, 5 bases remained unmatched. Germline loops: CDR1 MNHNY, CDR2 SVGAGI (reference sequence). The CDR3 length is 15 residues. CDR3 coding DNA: TGTGCCAGCAGTTACGGGGGACAGCCAGGAAACACCATATATTTT. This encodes CASSYGGQPGNTIYF.

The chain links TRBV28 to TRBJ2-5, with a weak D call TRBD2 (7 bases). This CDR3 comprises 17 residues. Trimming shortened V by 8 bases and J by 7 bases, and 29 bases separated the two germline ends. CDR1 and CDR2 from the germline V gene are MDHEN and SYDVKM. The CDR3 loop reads CASASRVAGAPARTQYF. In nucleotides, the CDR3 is TGTGCCAGCGCCTCGAGAGTTGCGGGGGCCCCCGCTAGGACCCAGTACTTC.

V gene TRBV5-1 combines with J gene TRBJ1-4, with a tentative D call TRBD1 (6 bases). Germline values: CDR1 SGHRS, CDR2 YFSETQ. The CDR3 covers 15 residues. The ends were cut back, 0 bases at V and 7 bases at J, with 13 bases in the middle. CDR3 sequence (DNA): TGCGCCAGCAGCTTGGGACAGCCAGGGGTTGAAAAACTGTTTTTT. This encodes CASSLGQPGVEKLFF.

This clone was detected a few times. The CDR3 DNA reads as TGTGCCAGCAGTTCCCCGGGACAGGGGGCGCGATACGAGCAGTACTTC. Translated: CASSSPGQGARYEQYF. This chain connects TRBV27 to TRBJ2-7, with 12 bases aligning to TRBD1. CDR3 length equals 16 residues. The germline V gene has CDR1 MNHEY and CDR2 SMNVEV (reference sequence). The J segment lost 4 bases and the V segment lost 4 bases, leaving 8 bases of the junction unmatched.

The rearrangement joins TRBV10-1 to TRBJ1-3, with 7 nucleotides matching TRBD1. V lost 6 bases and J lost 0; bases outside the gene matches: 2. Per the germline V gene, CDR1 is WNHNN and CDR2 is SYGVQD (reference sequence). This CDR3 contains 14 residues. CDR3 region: CASRDRISGNTIYF. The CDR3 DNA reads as TGCGCCAGCAGGGACAGGATCTCTGGAAACACCATATATTTT.

CDR3 sequence (DNA): TGTGCCAGCAGGGATCCCGGGACACTGAACACCGGGGAGCTGTTTTTT. This codes for CASRDPGTLNTGELFF. The chain links TRBV2 to TRBJ2-2; tentative D call: TRBD1 (6 bases). Trimming removed 6 bases from V and 1 base from J, with 15 bases in between. Germline lookup yields CDR1 SNHLY and CDR2 FYNNEI. This CDR3 is built from 16 residues.

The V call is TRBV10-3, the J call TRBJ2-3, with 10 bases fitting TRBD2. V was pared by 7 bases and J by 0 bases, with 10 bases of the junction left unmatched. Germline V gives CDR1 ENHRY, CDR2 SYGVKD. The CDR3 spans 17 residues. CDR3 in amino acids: CAIMASSGSLSTDTQYF. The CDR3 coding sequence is TGTGCCATCATGGCGTCTAGCGGGAGCCTTAGCACAGATACGCAGTATTTT.

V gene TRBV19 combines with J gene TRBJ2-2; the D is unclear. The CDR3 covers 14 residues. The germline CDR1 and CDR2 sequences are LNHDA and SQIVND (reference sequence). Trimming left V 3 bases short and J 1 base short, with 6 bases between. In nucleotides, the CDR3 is TGTGCCAGTAGTATTAACAGGAACACCGGGGAGCTGTTTTTT. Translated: CASSINRNTGELFF.

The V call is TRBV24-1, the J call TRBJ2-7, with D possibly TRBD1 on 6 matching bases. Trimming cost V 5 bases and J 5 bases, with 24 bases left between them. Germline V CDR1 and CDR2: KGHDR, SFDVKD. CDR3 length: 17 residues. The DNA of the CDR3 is TGTGCCACCAGTGGAGGGGGAACAGGGCGAGAGAGTGACGAGCAGTACTTC. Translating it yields CATSGGGTGRESDEQYF.

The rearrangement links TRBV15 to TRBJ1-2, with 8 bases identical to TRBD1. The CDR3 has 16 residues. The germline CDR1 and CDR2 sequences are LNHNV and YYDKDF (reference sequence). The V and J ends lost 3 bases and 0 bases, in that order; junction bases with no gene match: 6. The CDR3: CATSRPGQGANYGYTF. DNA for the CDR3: TGTGCCACCAGCAGGCCCGGACAGGGAGCTAACTATGGCTACACCTTC.

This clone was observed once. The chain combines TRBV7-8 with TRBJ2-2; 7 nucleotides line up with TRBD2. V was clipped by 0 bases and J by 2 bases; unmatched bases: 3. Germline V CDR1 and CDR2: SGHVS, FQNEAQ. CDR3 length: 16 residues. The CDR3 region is CASSLAGGPNTGELFF. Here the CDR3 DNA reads TGTGCCAGCAGCTTAGCGGGAGGGCCCAACACCGGGGAGCTGTTTTTT.

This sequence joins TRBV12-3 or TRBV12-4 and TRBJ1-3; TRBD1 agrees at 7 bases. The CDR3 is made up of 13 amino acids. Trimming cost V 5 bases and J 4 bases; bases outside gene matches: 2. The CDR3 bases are TGTGCCAGCAGTCCAGGGGGGGGAAACACCATATATTTT. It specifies CASSPGGGNTIYF.

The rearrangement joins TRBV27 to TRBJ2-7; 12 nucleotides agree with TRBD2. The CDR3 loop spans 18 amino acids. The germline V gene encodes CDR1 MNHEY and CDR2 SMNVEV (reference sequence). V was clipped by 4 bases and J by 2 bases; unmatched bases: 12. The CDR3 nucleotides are TGTGCCAGCAGTTCGGGACTAGCGGGCAACCTATTTCCCTACGAGCAGTACTTC. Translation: CASSSGLAGNLFPYEQYF.

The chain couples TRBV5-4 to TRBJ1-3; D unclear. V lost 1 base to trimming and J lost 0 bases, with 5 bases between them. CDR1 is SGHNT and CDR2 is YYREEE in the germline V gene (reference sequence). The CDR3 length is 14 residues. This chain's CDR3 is CASSLWSSGNTIYF. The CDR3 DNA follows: TGTGCCAGCAGCTTGTGGAGCTCTGGAAACACCATATATTTT.

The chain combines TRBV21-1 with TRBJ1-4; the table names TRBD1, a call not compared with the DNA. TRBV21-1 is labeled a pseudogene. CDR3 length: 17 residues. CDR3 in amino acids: CASSSEDKTLRGEKLFF. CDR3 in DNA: TGTGCCAGCAGCAGCGAGGACAAGACCCTAAGGGGTGAAAAACTGTTTTTT.

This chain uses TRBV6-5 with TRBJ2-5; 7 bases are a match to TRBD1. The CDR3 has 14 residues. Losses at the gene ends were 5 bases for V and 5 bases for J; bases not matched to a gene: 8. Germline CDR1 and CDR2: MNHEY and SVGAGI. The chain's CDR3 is CASSPGTDGETQYF. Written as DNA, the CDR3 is TGTGCCAGCAGTCCCGGGACAGACGGGGAGACCCAGTACTTC.